This is a list of T cell receptor beta chains from one sample in a study of shared clonotypes between healthy human individuals. Assay: immunoSEQ multiplex PCR; the TCRdb copy retains only in-frame clones and omits some. The sample shows about 2.3 million clones, roughly 92% of them seen only once. The sequenced sample consisted of naive CD4+ T cells from PBMCs. The receptor source for this set is a man aged 18 to 29 in good health. Some clones in this sample may be carry-over from other donors' samples. CDR3s include the opening cysteine and the closing phenylalanine or tryptophan. Each record gives: D gene, V gene, J gene, clone size, CDR3 DNA, CDR3 protein. A D gene is named only where the DNA matches it firmly. A row's size may be missing; if present it is once, few, many or a size class.

TRBD2	TRBV27	TRBJ2-2	NA	TGTGCCAGCAGTTCACCAGGACTAGCGGGAGTTCCCGGGGAGCTGTTTTTT	CASSSPGLAGVPGELFF
TRBD1	TRBV7-9	TRBJ1-1	NA	TGTGCCAGCAGTTTACAGGGGGCCTCTGAAGCTTTCTTT	CASSLQGASEAFF
NA	TRBV5-4	TRBJ2-3	once	TGTGCCAGCAGCTCGCGTAGCGGTAGCACAGATACGCAGTATTTT	CASSSRSGSTDTQYF
NA	TRBV30	TRBJ1-1	NA	TGTGCCGGGGCCCTATACACTGAAGCTTTCTTT	CAGALYTEAFF
NA	TRBV9	TRBJ2-7	NA	TGTGCCAGCAGCGCAGACGGGGGAGGAACTCACGAGCAGTACTTC	CASSADGGGTHEQYF
NA	TRBV14	TRBJ2-7	NA	TGTGCCAGCAGCCGAATCGCCACCTTGGCCAGCTACGAGCAGTACTTC	CASSRIATLASYEQYF
TRBD1	TRBV7-9	TRBJ2-3	NA	TGTGCCAGCAGCTCCGTTCAGACAGGGGGCTTCACAGATACGCAGTATTTT	CASSSVQTGGFTDTQYF
NA	TRBV2	TRBJ2-7	NA	TGTGCCAGCAGTGAAGCCGAGACTAGTCACTACGAGCAGTACTTC	CASSEAETSHYEQYF
NA	TRBV6-1	TRBJ2-7	NA	TGTGCCAGCAGTGTCCGATCGGGACTCCAATACGAGCAGTACTTC	CASSVRSGLQYEQYF
NA	TRBV4-1	TRBJ2-1	NA	TGCGCCAGCAGCCAAATTGTCCGGCCAGGGCGGTTCTTC	CASSQIVRPGRFF
NA	TRBV7-8	TRBJ2-7	NA	TGTGCCAGCAGCTTAGAGGCAGGGAAAAGTTTTTACGAGCAGTACTTC	CASSLEAGKSFYEQYF
NA	TRBV7-2	TRBJ2-6	NA	TGTGCCAGCAGCTCCGAAGGGTGGCGGGCCAACGTCCTGACTTTC	CASSSEGWRANVLTF
NA	TRBV5-1	TRBJ1-1	NA	TGCGCCAGCAGCATAAAGACAGGAAACACTGAAGCTTTCTTT	CASSIKTGNTEAFF
NA	TRBV27	TRBJ1-2	once	TGTGCCAGCAGTCCCCGCCTTGTGACCGCCCGTTTTGGCTATGGCTACACCTTC	CASSPRLVTARFGYGYTF
NA	TRBV27	TRBJ2-1	NA	TGTGCCAGCACCCTGGCTAGCCTCGCCGGTCGGAGACCCTTCTACAATGAGCAGTTCTTC	CASTLASLAGRRPFYNEQFF
TRBD2	TRBV7-6	TRBJ2-5	NA	TGTGCCACGAGGCGACTAGCGGGAGGGCCGGAGACCCAGTACTTC	CATRRLAGGPETQYF
TRBD2	TRBV27	TRBJ2-3	NA	TGTGCCAGCAGGTTCCTAGCGGTTGCAGCAGATACGCAGTATTTT	CASRFLAVAADTQYF
NA	TRBV7-9	TRBJ2-1	NA	TGTGCCAGCAGCTTAGCGGTTTACGTTGGTGAGCAGTTCTTC	CASSLAVYVGEQFF
TRBD2	TRBV4-3	TRBJ2-1	NA	TGCGCCAGCAGCCAAGATTTTGCCCCCCATAGCGGGAGACGGAGCGATGAGCAGTTCTTC	CASSQDFAPHSGRRSDEQFF
NA	TRBV7-7	TRBJ2-1	once	TGTGCCAGCAGCTTAACAGACGGCTACAATGAGCAGTTCTTC	CASSLTDGYNEQFF
NA	TRBV2	TRBJ1-2	few	TGTGCCAGCACCCTAATTCCGCACTATGGCTACACCTTC	CASTLIPHYGYTF
NA	TRBV12-5	TRBJ1-1	NA	TGTGCTAGTGGTTTCTTTGCAGGGGCTAGCACTGAAGCTTTCTTT	CASGFFAGASTEAFF
TRBD2	TRBV7-2	TRBJ2-5	NA	TGTGCCAGCAGCCTGGGACTAGCGGGACGTGAGACCCAGTACTTC	CASSLGLAGRETQYF
NA	TRBV7-2	TRBJ1-1	NA	TGTGCCAGCAGCCCCCGTGGGGCTGAAGCTTTCTTT	CASSPRGAEAFF
TRBD1	TRBV6-5	TRBJ1-2	NA	TGTGCCAGCAGCCACTCGGACAGGGGCTACACCTTC	CASSHSDRGYTF
NA	TRBV4-2	TRBJ2-7	NA	TGTGCCAGCAGCCAAGTTAATCGGGAGAGCTCCTACGAGCAGTACTTC	CASSQVNRESSYEQYF
NA	TRBV27	TRBJ2-7	NA	TGTGCCAGCAGGAATCCGGTTGGGCCGTACCACTACGAGCAGTACTTC	CASRNPVGPYHYEQYF
TRBD1	TRBV28	TRBJ2-4	NA	TGTGCCAGCAGACCGCAGGGGGCGGACATTCAGTACTTC	CASRPQGADIQYF
NA	TRBV28	TRBJ1-5	NA	TGTGCCAGCAGTTTACGCCGGACACCCCTTGGGTGGCCCCAGCATTTT	CASSLRRTPLGWPQHF
TRBD2	TRBV5-1	TRBJ2-7	NA	TGCGCCAGCAGCTTGGTAACTAGCGGGGCCTACGAGCAGTACTTC	CASSLVTSGAYEQYF
NA	TRBV2	TRBJ2-2	NA	TGTGCCAGCATCGCGGGCGAGAACACCGGGGAGCTGTTTTTT	CASIAGENTGELFF
TRBD1	TRBV7-3	TRBJ2-7	once	TGTGCCAGCAGCCCACTTCCCCCCGGGACAGGGGTCGAGCAGTACTTC	CASSPLPPGTGVEQYF
TRBD1	TRBV5-1	TRBJ2-2	NA	TGCGCCAGCAGCTTGGTACAGGGGAATTTTGGCGGGGAGCTGTTTTTT	CASSLVQGNFGGELFF
NA	TRBV28	TRBJ1-3	NA	TGTGCCAGCAGGTCGACCGGGGGGACTGGAAACACCATATATTTT	CASRSTGGTGNTIYF
TRBD1	TRBV4-2	TRBJ1-2	NA	TGTGCCAGCAGCCAAGGGCTCCACAGGGGGCGAGTCGATGGCTACACCTTC	CASSQGLHRGRVDGYTF
TRBD1	TRBV2	TRBJ1-6	NA	TGTGCCAGCAGTGCCGGAGCAGGGGGTGTACCCCTCCACTTT	CASSAGAGGVPLHF
NA	TRBV7-2	TRBJ2-1	NA	TGTGCCAGCAGCCGCCGCTCGGGCGATGAGCAGTTCTTC	CASSRRSGDEQFF
TRBD1	TRBV28	TRBJ1-2	NA	TGTGCCAGCAGTACAGGGGCCCAATATGGCTACACCTTC	CASSTGAQYGYTF
NA	TRBV7-2	TRBJ1-3	NA	TGTGCCAGCAGCTTAGCCCCTATTGGGGCTGGAAACACCATATATTTT	CASSLAPIGAGNTIYF
TRBD2	TRBV5-1	TRBJ2-1	NA	TGCGCCAGCAGCCGGACTAGCGGGAGTAATGAGCAGTTCTTC	CASSRTSGSNEQFF
NA	TRBV29-1	TRBJ1-1	few	TGCAGCGCCGACAGGAGATTCGATGTTGAAGCTTTCTTT	CSADRRFDVEAFF
NA	TRBV19	TRBJ2-1	NA	TGTGCCAGTAGTGGCGGGACTCCCGTTATGGGGCAGTTCTTC	CASSGGTPVMGQFF
TRBD2	TRBV5-1	TRBJ2-3	NA	TGCGCCAGCAGCCTCCCGGGACTACTCACAGATACGCAGTATTTT	CASSLPGLLTDTQYF
NA	TRBV5-1	TRBJ2-5	NA	TGCGCCAGCAGCTTGCTACCCTCCGGGAGTGAAGAGACCCAGTACTTC	CASSLLPSGSEETQYF
NA	TRBV6-5	TRBJ1-1	NA	TGTGCCAGCAGTTACTCGACACTAAGGGAGAACACTGAAGCTTTCTTT	CASSYSTLRENTEAFF
TRBD1	TRBV7-9	TRBJ2-3	NA	TGTGCCAGCGACAGGGGCACAGATACGCAGTATTTT	CASDRGTDTQYF
NA	TRBV5-1	TRBJ2-5	NA	TGCGCCAGCAGCTTGGCCAACGGGCAAGAGACCCAGTACTTC	CASSLANGQETQYF
NA	TRBV6-6	TRBJ2-5	once	TGTGCCAGCAGTTACCCAGGGGGGCAAGAGACCCAGTACTTC	CASSYPGGQETQYF
TRBD1	TRBV14	TRBJ2-7	NA	TGTGCCAGCAGCCGGACAGGGGGCTCCTACGAGCAGTACTTC	CASSRTGGSYEQYF
NA	TRBV20-1	TRBJ2-4	NA	TGCAGTGCTACAGGGGAAAACATTCAGTACTTC	CSATGENIQYF
NA	TRBV9	TRBJ2-5	NA	TGTGCCAGCAGCCGACAGGCGTACCAAGAGACCCAGTACTTC	CASSRQAYQETQYF
NA	TRBV9	TRBJ2-7	NA	TGTGCCAGCAGCGTAGAAGGCTACGAGCAGTACTTC	CASSVEGYEQYF
NA	TRBV7-8	TRBJ2-3	NA	TGTGCCAGCAGCCACGGTCAGGGAGATACGCAGTATTTT	CASSHGQGDTQYF
TRBD1	TRBV5-1	TRBJ2-7	NA	TGCGCCAGCAGACAGGACAGGGCCGGGAACGAGCAGTACTTC	CASRQDRAGNEQYF
NA	TRBV27	TRBJ2-5	NA	TGTGCCAGCAGGCCGACCGTTCAAGAGACCCAGTACTTC	CASRPTVQETQYF
NA	TRBV28	TRBJ1-6	NA	TGTGCCAGCAGCCGGACAGAGAATTCACCCCTCCACTTT	CASSRTENSPLHF
NA	TRBV7-2	TRBJ1-2	NA	TGTGCCAGCAGCCAGGACGGTAACTATGGCTACACCTTC	CASSQDGNYGYTF
NA	TRBV4-1	TRBJ1-2	NA	TGCGCCAGCAGCCCCGGGCTTCTCTATGGCTACACCTTC	CASSPGLLYGYTF
NA	TRBV5-4	TRBJ1-4	NA	TGTGCCAGCAGCCCGGACGGGGGGCTCAGTGAAAAACTGTTTTTT	CASSPDGGLSEKLFF
NA	TRBV11-3	TRBJ1-1	NA	TGTGCCAGCAGCTACGACAGACACACTGAAGCTTTCTTT	CASSYDRHTEAFF